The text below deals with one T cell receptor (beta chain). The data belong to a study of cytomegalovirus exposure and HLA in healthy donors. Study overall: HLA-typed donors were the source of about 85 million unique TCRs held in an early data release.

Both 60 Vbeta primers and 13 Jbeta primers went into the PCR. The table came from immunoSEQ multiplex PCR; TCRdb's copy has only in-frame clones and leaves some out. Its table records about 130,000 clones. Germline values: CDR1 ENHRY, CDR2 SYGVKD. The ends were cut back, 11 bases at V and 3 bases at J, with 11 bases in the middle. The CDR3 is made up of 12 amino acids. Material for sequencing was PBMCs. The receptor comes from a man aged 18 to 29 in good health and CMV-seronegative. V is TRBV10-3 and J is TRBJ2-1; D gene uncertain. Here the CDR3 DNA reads TGTGCCGGCGGCAATGGCTACAATGAGCAGTTCTTC. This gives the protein CAGGNGYNEQFF.